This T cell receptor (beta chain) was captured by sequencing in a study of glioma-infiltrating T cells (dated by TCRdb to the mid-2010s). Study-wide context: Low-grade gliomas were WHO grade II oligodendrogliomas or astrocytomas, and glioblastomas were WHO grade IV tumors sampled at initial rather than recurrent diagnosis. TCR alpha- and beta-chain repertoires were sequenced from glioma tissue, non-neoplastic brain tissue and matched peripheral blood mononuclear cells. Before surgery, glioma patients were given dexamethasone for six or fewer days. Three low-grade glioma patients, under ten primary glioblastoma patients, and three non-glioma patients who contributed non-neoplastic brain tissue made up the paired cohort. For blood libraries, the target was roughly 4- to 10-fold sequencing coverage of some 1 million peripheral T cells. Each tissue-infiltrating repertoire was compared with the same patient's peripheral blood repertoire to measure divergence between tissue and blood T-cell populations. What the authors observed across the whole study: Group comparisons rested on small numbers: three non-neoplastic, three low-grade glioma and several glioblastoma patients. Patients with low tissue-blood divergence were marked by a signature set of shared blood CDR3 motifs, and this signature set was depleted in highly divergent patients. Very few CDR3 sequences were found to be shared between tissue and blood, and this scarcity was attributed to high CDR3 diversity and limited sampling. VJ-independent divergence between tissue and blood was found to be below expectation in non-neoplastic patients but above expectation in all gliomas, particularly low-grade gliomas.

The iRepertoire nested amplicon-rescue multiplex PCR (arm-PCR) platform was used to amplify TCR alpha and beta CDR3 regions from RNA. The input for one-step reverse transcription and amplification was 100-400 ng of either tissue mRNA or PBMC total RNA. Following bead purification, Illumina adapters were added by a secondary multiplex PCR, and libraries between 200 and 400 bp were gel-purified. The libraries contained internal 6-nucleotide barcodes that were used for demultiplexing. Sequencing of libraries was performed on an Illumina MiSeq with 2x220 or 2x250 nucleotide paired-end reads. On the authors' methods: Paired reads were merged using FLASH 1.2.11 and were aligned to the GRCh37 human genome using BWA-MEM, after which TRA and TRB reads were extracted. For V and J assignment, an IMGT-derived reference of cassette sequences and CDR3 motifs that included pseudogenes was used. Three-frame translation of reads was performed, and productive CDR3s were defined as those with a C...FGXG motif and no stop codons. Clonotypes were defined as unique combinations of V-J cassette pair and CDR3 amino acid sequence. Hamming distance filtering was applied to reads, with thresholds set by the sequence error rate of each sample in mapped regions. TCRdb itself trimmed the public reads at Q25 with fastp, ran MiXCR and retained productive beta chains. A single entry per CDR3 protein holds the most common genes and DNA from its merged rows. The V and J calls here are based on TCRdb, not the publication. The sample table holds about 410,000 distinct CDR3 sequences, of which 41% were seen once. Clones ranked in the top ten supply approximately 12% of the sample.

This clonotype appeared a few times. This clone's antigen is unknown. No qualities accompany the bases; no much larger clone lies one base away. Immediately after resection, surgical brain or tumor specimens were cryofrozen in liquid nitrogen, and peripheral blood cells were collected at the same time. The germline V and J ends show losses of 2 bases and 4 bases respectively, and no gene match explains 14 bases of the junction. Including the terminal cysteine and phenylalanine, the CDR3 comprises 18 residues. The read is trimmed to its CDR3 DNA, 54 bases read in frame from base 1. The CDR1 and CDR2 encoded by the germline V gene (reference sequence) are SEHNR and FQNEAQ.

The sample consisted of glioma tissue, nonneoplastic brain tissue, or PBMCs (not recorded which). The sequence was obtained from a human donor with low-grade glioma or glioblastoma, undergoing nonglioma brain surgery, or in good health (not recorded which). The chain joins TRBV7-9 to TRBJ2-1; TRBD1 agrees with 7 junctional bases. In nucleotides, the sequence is TGTGCCAGCAGCTTATCGGAGTTCGGGACAGCCGCGTACAATGAGCAGTTCTTC. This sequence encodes CASSLSEFGTAAYNEQFF.